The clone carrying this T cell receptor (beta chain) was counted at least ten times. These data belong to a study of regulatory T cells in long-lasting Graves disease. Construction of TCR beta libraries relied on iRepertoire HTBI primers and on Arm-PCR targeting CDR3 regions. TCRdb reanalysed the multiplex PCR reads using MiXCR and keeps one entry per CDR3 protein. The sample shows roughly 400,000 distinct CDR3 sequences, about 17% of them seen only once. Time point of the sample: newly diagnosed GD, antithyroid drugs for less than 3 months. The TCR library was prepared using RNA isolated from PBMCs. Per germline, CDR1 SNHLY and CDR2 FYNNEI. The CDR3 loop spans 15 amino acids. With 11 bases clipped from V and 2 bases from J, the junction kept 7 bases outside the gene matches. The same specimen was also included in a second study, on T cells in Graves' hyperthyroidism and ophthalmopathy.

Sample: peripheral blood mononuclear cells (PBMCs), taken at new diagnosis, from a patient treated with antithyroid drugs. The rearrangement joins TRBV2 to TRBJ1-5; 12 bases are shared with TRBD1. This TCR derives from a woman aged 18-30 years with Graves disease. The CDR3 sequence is CAAGQGARGNQPQHF. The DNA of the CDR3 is TGTGCCGCGGGACAGGGGGCGCGAGGCAATCAGCCCCAGCATTTT. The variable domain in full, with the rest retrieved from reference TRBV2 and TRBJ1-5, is EPEVTQTPSHQVTQMGQEVILRCVPISNHLYFYWYRQILGQKVEFLVSFYNNEISEKSEIFDDQFSVERPDGSNFTLKIRSTKLEDSAMYFCAAGQGARGNQPQHFGDGTRLSIL.